These 29 T cell receptor beta chains originate from one sample sequenced in a study of vaccination and CD4 T cells after COVID-19. The study sequenced cultured CD4+ T cell DNA using the Oncomine TCR Beta short-read assay. MiXCR was run by TCRdb on the PCR reads, yielding one entry per CDR3 protein. The sample consists of more than 25,000 distinct CDR3 sequences, under 40% of them appearing once. Time point given: late sampling 161 to 241 days after vaccination in three convalescent patients. Treatment denoted: approximately 11-day PBMC culture with coronavirus spike peptide pools or control peptides (ViraFEST assay). The antigens of these receptors remain unknown. The input for sequencing was CD4+ T cells from blood, cultured in vitro, taken about 7 months after SARS-CoV-2 vaccination. The receptors were gathered from a human donor who had recovered from COVID-19.

This clonotype ranks as medium-sized. The chain links TRBV20-1 to TRBJ1-5; D gene uncertain. V lost 2 bases, J lost 0 bases, and 8 bases lay in between. The CDR3 is 14 amino acids. The germline V gene has CDR1 DFQATT and CDR2 SNEGSKA (reference sequence). CDR3 in DNA: TGCAGTGCTAGAAGCAGGCATAGCAATCAGCCCCAGCATTTT. Translated, it gives CSARSRHSNQPQHF.

The V and J genes are TRBV20-1 and TRBJ2-1; TRBD2 aligns across 10 bases. CDR1 is DFQATT, CDR2 SNEGSKA, per germline (reference sequence). Trimming took 0 bases from V and 5 from J; bases not matched to a gene: 4. This CDR3 has 15 residues. The CDR3 DNA reads as TGCAGTGCTAGAGATGCCACTAGCGGGGACAATGAGCAGTTCTTC. Translating it yields CSARDATSGDNEQFF.

The sample holds a few counts of this clonotype. The chain links TRBV6-5 to TRBJ2-1; D is ambiguous. This CDR3 contains 12 residues. Trimming removed 2 bases at V and 8 bases at J, with 7 bases between. Germline CDR1 is MNHEY and CDR2 is SVGAGI. The DNA of the CDR3 is TGTGCCAGCAGTTACCGTTGGCATGAGCAGTTCTTC. Translated: CASSYRWHEQFF.

V gene TRBV7-3 combines with J gene TRBJ1-1; no clear D gene. V gave up 1 base and J gave up 6 bases, with 18 bases separating them. This CDR3 is 16 amino acids long. Germline V gene lookup returns CDR1 SGHTA and CDR2 FQGTGA. The CDR3 bases are TGTGCCAGCAGCTTAAATAGTCGGGCAGTGGGTTCTGAAGCTTTCTTT. It is translated as CASSLNSRAVGSEAFF.

J is TRBJ2-7 and V is TRBV14; 9 bases align to TRBD2. J gave up 4 bases and V 4 bases, and 5 bases lay outside the gene matches. There are 14 residues in the CDR3. Germline assignment: CDR1 SGHDN and CDR2 FVKESK. CDR3: CASSPGLANYEQYF. The CDR3 DNA is TGTGCCAGCAGCCCAGGACTAGCGAATTACGAGCAGTACTTC. Variable domain in full (rest from reference TRBV14 and TRBJ2-7): EAGVTQFPSHSVIEKGQTVTLRCDPISGHDNLYWYRRVMGKEIKFLLHFVKESKQDESGMPNNRFLAERTGGTYSTLKVQPAELEDSGVYFCASSPGLANYEQYFGPGTRLTVT.

This clonotype was detected only a few times. This chain uses TRBV20-1 with TRBJ1-1, with a possible D match to TRBD1 (6 bases). In germline, CDR1 is DFQATT, CDR2 SNEGSKA (reference sequence). CDR3 size: 14 residues. The V and J ends lost 6 bases and 4 bases respectively, with 18 bases between them. In DNA form, the CDR3 reads TGCAGTGCGGAAAACAGGGCGGACGGCACTGAAGCTTTCTTT. Encoded protein: CSAENRADGTEAFF.

This chain's CDR3 is CASSFGSLGANVLTF. In DNA, the CDR3 is TGTGCCAGCAGTTTCGGTAGTCTGGGGGCCAACGTCCTGACTTTC. J is TRBJ2-6 and V is TRBV27; D gene uncertain. Trimming removed 3 bases from V and 4 bases from J, with 10 bases in between. The CDR3 runs 15 residues. Per germline, CDR1 MNHEY and CDR2 SMNVEV (reference sequence).

The rearrangement links TRBV28 to TRBJ1-2; the D is unclear. CDR3 length: 13 amino acids. Trimming shortened V by 8 bases and J by 6 bases, and 16 bases separated the two germline ends. Germline V gene data show CDR1 as MDHEN and CDR2 as SYDVKM. The CDR3 reads CASLPAAFDGYTF. The CDR3 coding sequence is TGTGCCAGCCTCCCGGCGGCTTTTGATGGCTACACCTTC.

The sample holds a few counts of this clonotype. The chain is built from TRBV7-6 and TRBJ2-3, with D uncertain. The germline V gene encodes CDR1 SGHVS and CDR2 FNYEAQ. The CDR3 length is 13 residues. Between the trimmed V and J ends, which lost 4 bases and 2 bases, there was a span of 7 bases. CDR3: CASSSDITDTQYF. CDR3 coding DNA: TGTGCCAGCAGCTCAGATATCACAGATACGCAGTATTTT.

V is TRBV28 and J is TRBJ1-2, with D possibly being TRBD1 (5 bases). V was shortened by 5 bases and J by 8 bases, with 18 bases between the two germline ends. CDR3 length equals 14 residues. Germline V lookup: CDR1 MDHEN, CDR2 SYDVKM. The CDR3 loop is CASSLFWDPGGYTF. The CDR3 bases are TGTGCCAGCAGTCTATTTTGGGACCCGGGGGGCTACACCTTC.

The V gene is TRBV19, the J gene TRBJ2-1, with D tentatively TRBD1 or TRBD2 (5 bases each). In germline, CDR1 is LNHDA, CDR2 SQIVND (reference sequence). The CDR3 runs 15 residues. V shed 7 bases and J shed 4 bases, with 17 bases lying between them. CDR3 sequence reads: CASKAGTAYYNEQFF. The CDR3 region has the DNA TGTGCCAGTAAAGCAGGGACGGCTTATTACAATGAGCAGTTCTTC.

The V call is TRBV10-1, the J call TRBJ2-7, with no clear D. Germline V gene sequence: CDR1 WNHNN, CDR2 SYGVQD (reference sequence). Trimming removed 7 bases at V and 9 bases at J, with 10 bases between. This CDR3 is built from 10 residues. Written as DNA, the CDR3 is TGCGCCAGCACCACCTTAGGGCAGTACTTC. It specifies CASTTLGQYF.

A few counts support this clonotype. The chain joins TRBV6-2 or TRBV6-3 to TRBJ2-3, with TRBD2 as a possible D gene (5 bases). CDR1 is MNHEY and CDR2 is SVGEGT in the germline V gene. Trimming pared 8 bases from V and 1 base from J, leaving 16 bases between. The CDR3 runs to 15 residues. CDR3 in DNA: TGTGCCAGCCTGAGTTGGGGAGAGGGCACAGATACGCAGTATTTT. Its translation is CASLSWGEGTDTQYF.

CDR3 sequence (DNA): TGTGCCAGCCGACTATCGAGCGGGACTAGCTACGAGCAGTACTTC. Translation gives CASRLSSGTSYEQYF. The chain couples TRBV28 to TRBJ2-7, with 8 bases matching TRBD2. After removal of 8 bases from V and 3 bases from J, the junction contained 12 bases not matched to a gene. In germline, CDR1 is MDHEN, CDR2 SYDVKM. CDR3 size: 15 residues.

This clonotype was seen a few times. The rearrangement links TRBV5-1 to TRBJ2-7, with 10 bases that match TRBD1. Unmatched junction bases numbered 5, after V lost 3 bases and J lost 2 bases. The germline V gene encodes CDR1 SGHRS and CDR2 YFSETQ. CDR3 length: 15 residues. CDR3 region: CASSWDRGGAYEQYF. The DNA of the CDR3 is TGCGCCAGCAGCTGGGACAGGGGTGGGGCCTACGAGCAGTACTTC.

The chain links TRBV7-8 to TRBJ2-3; TRBD2 matches at 10 bases. Unmatched junction bases numbered 8, after V lost 1 base and J lost 4 bases. Per the germline V gene, CDR1 is SGHVS and CDR2 is FQNEAQ. This CDR3 has 17 residues. CDR3 region: CASSLVPSGSGADTQYF. The CDR3 coding sequence is TGTGCCAGCAGCTTAGTACCTAGCGGGAGCGGCGCAGATACGCAGTATTTT.

This chain links TRBV10-2 with TRBJ2-2; D unresolved. The CDR3 spans 12 residues. V lost 4 bases and J 3 bases, leaving 3 bases between the germline ends. Germline V gene sequence: CDR1 WSHSY, CDR2 SAAADI. In nucleotides, the CDR3 is TGCGCCAGCAGTGGATACACCGGGGAGCTGTTTTTT. Translation: CASSGYTGELFF.

This chain links TRBV28 with TRBJ2-7; 11 bases align to TRBD2. CDR1 is MDHEN, CDR2 SYDVKM, per germline. CDR3 length equals 15 residues. V was clipped by 5 bases and J by 2 bases; unmatched bases: 5. The CDR3 spells CASSVIAGGPYEQYF. Here the CDR3 DNA reads TGTGCCAGCAGTGTGATAGCGGGAGGGCCCTACGAGCAGTACTTC.

J is TRBJ2-3 and V is TRBV6-5, with TRBD1 matching 10 bases. The CDR3 sequence is 15 residues long. Trimming cost V 4 bases and J 3 bases; bases outside gene matches: 4. Germline CDR1 is MNHEY and CDR2 is SVGAGI. The CDR3 bases are TGTGCCAGCAGTTCGGGACAGGGGAGGACAGATACGCAGTATTTT. It encodes CASSSGQGRTDTQYF.

CDR3 sequence: CASSFTYEQYF. DNA of the CDR3: TGTGCCAGCAGTTTCACCTACGAGCAGTACTTC. V is TRBV28 and J is TRBJ2-7; D unresolved. Trimming took off 3 bases at V and 2 bases at J, with 2 bases between the two ends. Germline CDR1 MDHEN, CDR2 SYDVKM. The CDR3 is 11 residues long. The entire variable domain, with the rest obtained from reference TRBV28 and TRBJ2-7, is as follows: DVKVTQSSRYLVKRTGEKVFLECVQDMDHENMFWYRQDPGLGLRLIYFSYDVKMKEKGDIPEGYSVSREKKERFSLILESASTNQTSMYLCASSFTYEQYFGPGTRLTVT.

By frequency in the sample, this clonotype is medium-sized. V and J are TRBV27 and TRBJ1-2, with TRBD1 identical over 7 bases. V was pared by 5 bases and J by 4 bases, with 13 bases of the junction left unmatched. Germline V gene data show CDR1 as MNHEY and CDR2 as SMNVEV (reference sequence). The CDR3 spans 16 residues. For the CDR3, the DNA is TGTGCCAGCAGTGGAGCAGGGACAGTGGGACCCTATGGCTACACCTTC. Encoded protein: CASSGAGTVGPYGYTF.

The rearrangement links TRBV21-1 to TRBJ1-1. TRBV21-1 is a pseudogene locus. This CDR3 spans 13 amino acids. CDR3 sequence reads: CASSKAVWPEAFF. In DNA, the CDR3 is TGTGCCAGCAGCAAAGCGGTTTGGCCTGAAGCTTTCTTT.

This rearrangement joins TRBV28 to TRBJ1-5, with D tentatively TRBD1 (6 bases). Germline CDR1 MDHEN, CDR2 SYDVKM. The CDR3 is made up of 14 amino acids. The CDR3 spells CASSRGGSNQPQHF. CDR3 DNA: TGTGCGTCAAGCAGGGGCGGTAGCAATCAGCCCCAGCATTTT.

The chain has TRBV27 and TRBJ2-7, with TRBD2 identical over 11 bases. V gave up 5 bases and J gave up 6 bases; unmatched junction bases: 9. Germline CDR1 MNHEY, CDR2 SMNVEV (reference sequence). This CDR3 has 15 amino acids. The CDR3 region is CASSHKTSGIFEQYF. In DNA, the CDR3 is TGTGCCAGCAGTCATAAGACTAGCGGGATTTTCGAGCAGTACTTC.

The rearrangement joins TRBV12-3 or TRBV12-4 to TRBJ2-5; D not certain. V lost 4 bases and J lost 5, with 5 bases in between. The length of the CDR3 is 11 residues. CDR3 nucleotides: TGTGCCAGCAGTTCCGGGGAGACCCAGTACTTC. Its protein product is CASSSGETQYF.

The rearrangement uses TRBV5-6 and TRBJ2-1; D gene unclear. The CDR3 consists of 16 residues. V lost 2 bases to trimming and J lost 2 bases, with 14 bases between them. Germline V gene sequence: CDR1 SGHDT, CDR2 YYEEEE. The CDR3 nucleotides read TGTGCCAGCAGCTTAACCCCAAGAAGGGCCTACAATGAGCAGTTCTTC. The encoded protein is CASSLTPRRAYNEQFF.

This clonotype appeared a single time. The chain recombines TRBV21-1 with TRBJ2-1; the D call of TRBD2 is as the table states it, not checked on the DNA. TRBV21-1 is classified as a pseudogene. The CDR3 length is 16 residues. Here the CDR3 reads CASSKVERGSYNEQFF. The CDR3 DNA sequence: TGTGCCAGCAGCAAAGTTGAGCGGGGCTCCTACAATGAGCAGTTCTTC.

By sample fraction, this clonotype is medium-sized. The genes are TRBV20-1 and TRBJ2-7; 10 bases agree with TRBD2. After removal of 6 bases from V and 5 bases from J, the junction contained 10 bases not matched to a gene. The CDR3 runs to 14 residues. Looked up from germline, CDR1 is DFQATT and CDR2 is SNEGSKA (reference sequence). CDR3 region: CSAYDLAGVNEQYF. CDR3 DNA: TGCAGTGCCTACGATCTAGCGGGAGTAAACGAGCAGTACTTC.

Turning to this clonotype: Mismatch with germline at one junction end may stem from a read error. The rearrangement links TRBV2 to TRBJ2-5; D possibly matches TRBD1 or TRBD2 (5 bases each). CDR1 SNHLY and CDR2 FYNNEI come from the germline V gene. The CDR3 extends over 14 amino acids. CDR3 sequence: CASIPEGYLETQCF. The CDR3 DNA follows: TGTGCCAGCATTCCCGAGGGGTACTTAGAGACCCAGTGCTTC.